The clone carrying this TCR beta chain was seen repeatedly, ten times or more. The antigen remains unidentified. CDR1 and CDR2 (germline): SQVTM, ANQGSEA. Trimming removed 6 bases at V and 4 bases at J, with 12 bases between. There are 12 residues in the CDR3. The TCR beta cDNA libraries contained unique molecular identifiers. T cells, roughly 1 to 10 million of them, yielded some 540,000 cDNA molecules. TCRdb re-called the PCR reads through MiXCR, storing one row per CDR3 protein. Of some 260,000 distinct CDR3 sequences in the sample, 30% to 45% were seen once. The data are from a study of post-analysis software for immune sequencing data. About the study: Included courses were relapsing-remitting and secondary progressive multiple sclerosis; progressive-relapsing multiple sclerosis was also included.

Overall study results and limits: Roughly 5 TRBV segments, TRBV5-6, TRBV5-1 and TRBV20-1 among them, were found more frequent in patients than controls. Among multiple sclerosis patients, normalized Chao1 diversity was significantly below that of controls.

The J gene is TRBJ2-5, the V gene TRBV29-1, with TRBD2 as a possible D gene (5 bases). The clonotype originates from a girl between 5 and 17 years old with multiple sclerosis. The sequenced material came from blood. The CDR3 sequence is CSVRRGGETQYF. DNA for the CDR3: TGCAGCGTCCGGAGAGGAGGAGAGACCCAGTACTTC.